In this sample, the clone carrying this T cell receptor beta chain turned up a few times. The antigen remains unidentified. Repertoires were generated with immunoSEQ multiplex PCR, while TCRdb's copy carries only in-frame clones and drops some. The table has approximately 12,000 clones, around three quarters seen once. This entry comes from a study of PD-1 blockade in classical Hodgkin lymphoma. Looking at the study overall: Every 2 weeks, patients had 3 mg/kg nivolumab intravenously.

Study-wide findings and caveats: In CD4+ cells, TCR diversity went up significantly by C4D1, but in CD8+ cells it did not. Some patients began nivolumab under 1 year after ASCT. These patients were excluded from later analyses.

CDR3 length: 15 amino acids. The V and J ends lost 5 bases and 2 bases respectively, with 12 bases between them. Germline V gene data show CDR1 as SEHNR and CDR2 as FQNEAQ (reference sequence). Brentuximab vedotin exposure varied among the patients, all of whom had relapsed after autologous stem cell transplantation. Complete response, partial response or progressive disease constituted the best response categories observed. The sample here was peripheral blood mononuclear cells (PBMCs), taken at baseline. The gene calls are TRBV7-9 and TRBJ2-2; the D gene is possibly TRBD2 (6 bases). This clonotype was obtained from a human donor with classical Hodgkin lymphoma. The CDR3 loop is CASSVSGGNTGELFF. As DNA, the CDR3 is TGTGCCAGCAGCGTCTCCGGGGGAAACACCGGGGAGCTGTTTTTT.